The 18 T cell receptor beta chains below come from one sample, sequenced in a study of cytomegalovirus exposure and HLA in healthy donors. The PCR was carried out with 60 Vbeta primers and 13 Jbeta primers. The assay was immunoSEQ multiplex PCR, and TCRdb's table has in-frame clones only and misses some. The data hold some 180,000 clones, with roughly four fifths observed a single time. The sequenced material came from PBMCs. All receptors derive from a man in his late teens or twenties in good health and CMV-seronegative.

This chain connects TRBV19 to TRBJ2-6; D may be TRBD1 (5 bases). The CDR3 totals 14 residues. The germline CDR1 and CDR2 sequences are LNHDA and SQIVND (reference sequence). Deletions cut 3 bases from V and 2 bases from J, with 5 bases between. CDR3 nucleotide sequence: TGTGCCAGTAGTATCAGGGCTGGGGCCAACGTCCTGACTTTC. It is translated as CASSIRAGANVLTF.

This clone has just one count. V is TRBV9 and J is TRBJ1-1; D is possibly TRBD1 (6 bases). Germline CDR1 SGDLS, CDR2 YYNGEE. V was cut by 5 bases and J by 5 bases, with 16 bases left in between. CDR3 length equals 14 residues. The CDR3 DNA follows: TGTGCCAGCAGTATAGGGGGAACAAGTACTGAAGCTTTCTTT. Its translation is CASSIGGTSTEAFF.

This rearrangement joins TRBV6-1 to TRBJ2-7; D remains unclear. CDR3 length: 14 amino acids. Germline loops: CDR1 MNHNS, CDR2 SASEGT. V was trimmed by 4 bases and J by 1 base, leaving 11 bases between them. This CDR3 is CASSAISPSYEQYF. The CDR3 DNA is TGTGCCAGCAGTGCCATTAGTCCATCCTACGAGCAGTACTTC.

This clone was picked up a small number of times. This sequence joins TRBV4-1 and TRBJ2-3; D uncertain. The ends were cut back, 6 bases at V and 0 bases at J, with 13 bases in the middle. The CDR3 consists of 15 residues. The germline V gene encodes CDR1 MGHRA and CDR2 YSYEKL. The CDR3 spells CASRPSAISTDTQYF. Written as DNA, the CDR3 is TGCGCCAGCAGACCCAGCGCTATTAGCACAGATACGCAGTATTTT.

This clone was seen more than once but under ten times. Here the CDR3 reads CASEGVDTQYF. As DNA, the CDR3 is TGTGCCAGCGAAGGGGTAGATACGCAGTATTTT. This rearrangement joins TRBV6-1 to TRBJ2-3, with D perhaps TRBD1 (5 bases). The CDR3 is made up of 11 amino acids. Germline CDR1 and CDR2: MNHNS and SASEGT. Trimming stripped 8 bases from V and 5 bases from J, with 8 bases between.

This clone was detected only once. This chain links TRBV7-9 with TRBJ2-2; 10 bases line up with TRBD1. The germline CDR1 and CDR2 sequences are SEHNR and FQNEAQ (reference sequence). The CDR3 is made up of 17 amino acids. Unmatched junction bases numbered 7, after V lost 5 bases and J lost 1 base. CDR3 sequence reads: CASSPYRDRGNTGELFF. The CDR3 region has the DNA TGTGCCAGCAGCCCATACAGGGACAGGGGGAACACCGGGGAGCTGTTTTTT.

The CDR3 reads CASSSADRGGLEQYF. The CDR3 nucleotides are TGTGCCAGCAGCTCGGCGGACAGGGGGGGACTCGAGCAGTACTTC. The rearrangement joins TRBV7-9 to TRBJ2-7; 10 positions match TRBD1. CDR1 SEHNR and CDR2 FQNEAQ come from the germline V gene (reference sequence). With V trimmed by 4 bases and J by 6 bases, 9 bases remained unmatched. The CDR3 has 15 residues. Full variable domain (missing parts from reference TRBV7-9 and TRBJ2-7): DTGVSQNPRHKITKRGQNVTFRCDPISEHNRLYWYRQTLGQGPEFLTYFQNEAQLEKSRLLSDRFSAERPKGSFSTLEIQRTEQGDSAMYLCASSSADRGGLEQYFGPGTRLTVT.

This clone was counted a single time. V is TRBV5-5 and J is TRBJ1-2, with a tentative D call TRBD1 (6 bases). The CDR3 consists of 13 residues. Germline V CDR1 and CDR2: SGHKS, YYEKEE (reference sequence). Trimming took 3 bases from V and 6 from J, leaving 12 bases between them. The CDR3 reads CASSSQGNNGYTF. CDR3 nucleotides: TGTGCCAGCAGCTCACAGGGAAATAATGGCTACACCTTC.

The V call is TRBV30, the J call TRBJ2-2; D may be TRBD2 (7 bases). V gave up 3 bases and J gave up 5 bases, with 13 bases separating them. There are 14 residues in the CDR3. Germline V lookup: CDR1 GTSNPN, CDR2 SVGIG (reference sequence). The CDR3 loop is CAWRWGGGTGELFF. The DNA of the CDR3 is TGTGCCTGGAGGTGGGGGGGCGGAACCGGGGAGCTGTTTTTT.

This chain joins TRBV7-8 and TRBJ1-3, with D possibly matching TRBD1 (6 bases). V dropped 1 base and J dropped 1 base, with 20 bases sitting between them. Germline CDR1 is SGHVS and CDR2 is FQNEAQ. The CDR3 runs 19 residues. CDR3 DNA sequence: TGTGCCAGCAGCTTAGGGAGGACAGCACTCCCTGGGTCTGGAAACACCATATATTTT. Residues: CASSLGRTALPGSGNTIYF.

J is TRBJ1-5 and V is TRBV9; the match to TRBD1 covers 8 bases. Germline V gene data show CDR1 as SGDLS and CDR2 as YYNGEE. The CDR3 sequence is 15 residues long. Trimming cost V 3 bases and J 4 bases; bases outside gene matches: 6. Here the CDR3 DNA reads TGTGCCAGCAGCGCGGGGGACAGGACTAATCAGCCCCAGCATTTT. Translated: CASSAGDRTNQPQHF.

The chain recombines TRBV27 with TRBJ2-3; a weak D match, TRBD1 (6 bases). The CDR3 is made up of 14 amino acids. Deletions cut 9 bases from V and 3 bases from J, with 16 bases between. Germline V gives CDR1 MNHEY, CDR2 SMNVEV (reference sequence). For the CDR3, the DNA is TGTGCCAGTCACAGGGTTGGGTGGACAGATACGCAGTATTTT. It specifies CASHRVGWTDTQYF.

In its sample, this clone was seen a few times. The J gene is TRBJ2-5, the V gene TRBV7-6; D perhaps matches TRBD1 (6 bases). Germline assignment: CDR1 SGHVS and CDR2 FNYEAQ. This CDR3 comprises 15 residues. Trimming shortened V by 3 bases and J by 4 bases, and 15 bases separated the two germline ends. Here the CDR3 DNA reads TGTGCCAGCAGCTTCCCGCAGGGGCAAGCAGAGACCCAGTACTTC. Translated: CASSFPQGQAETQYF.

The V and J genes are TRBV19 and TRBJ2-1, with 11 nucleotides matching TRBD2. V was clipped by 6 bases and J by 1 base; unmatched bases: 2. Germline CDR1 is LNHDA and CDR2 is SQIVND (reference sequence). The CDR3 is 15 residues long. The CDR3, as DNA: TGTGCCAGTAGGGGACTAGCGGTATCCTACAATGAGCAGTTCTTC. Its translation: CASRGLAVSYNEQFF. Full variable domain (rest looked up from reference TRBV19 and TRBJ2-1): DGGITQSPKYLFRKEGQNVTLSCEQNLNHDAMYWYRQDPGQGLRLIYYSQIVNDFQKGDIAEGYSVSREKKESFPLTVTSAQKNPTAFYLCASRGLAVSYNEQFFGPGTRLTVL.

This chain links TRBV10-2 with TRBJ2-7; 12 bases are a match to TRBD2. Per the germline V gene, CDR1 is WSHSY and CDR2 is SAAADI. This CDR3 is built from 14 residues. Trimming at V came to 5 bases and at J to 4 bases, leaving 3 bases not matched to a gene. CDR3 loop: CASSPSGRVYEQYF. The CDR3 DNA reads TGCGCCAGCAGTCCTAGCGGGAGGGTTTACGAGCAGTACTTC.

The chain joins TRBV27 to TRBJ1-3, with TRBD1 identical over 8 bases. Per germline, CDR1 MNHEY and CDR2 SMNVEV (reference sequence). There are 21 residues in the CDR3. V gave up 4 bases and J gave up 0 bases; unmatched junction bases: 20. In DNA form, the CDR3 reads TGTGCCAGCAGTTCGTTTCTTGGACAGGGTGGTAAGAAATCCTCTGGAAACACCATATATTTT. Translated: CASSSFLGQGGKKSSGNTIYF.

The chain combines TRBV2 with TRBJ2-7; D uncertain. Germline CDR1 SNHLY, CDR2 FYNNEI. The CDR3 contains 12 residues. V was trimmed by 6 bases and J by 4 bases, leaving 10 bases between them. The CDR3 here is CASSPQRYEQYF. The CDR3 bases are TGTGCCAGCAGCCCACAGAGATACGAGCAGTACTTC.

This clone was counted once. The rearrangement uses TRBV6-6 and TRBJ2-3; TRBD1 matches at 9 bases. Losses at the gene ends were 2 bases for V and 1 base for J; bases not matched to a gene: 4. This CDR3 comprises 16 residues. CDR1 is MNHNY and CDR2 is SVGAGI in the germline V gene (reference sequence). CDR3 DNA: TGTGCCAGCAGTTACCGGGACAGGGCAGGCACAGATACGCAGTATTTT. Translated: CASSYRDRAGTDTQYF.